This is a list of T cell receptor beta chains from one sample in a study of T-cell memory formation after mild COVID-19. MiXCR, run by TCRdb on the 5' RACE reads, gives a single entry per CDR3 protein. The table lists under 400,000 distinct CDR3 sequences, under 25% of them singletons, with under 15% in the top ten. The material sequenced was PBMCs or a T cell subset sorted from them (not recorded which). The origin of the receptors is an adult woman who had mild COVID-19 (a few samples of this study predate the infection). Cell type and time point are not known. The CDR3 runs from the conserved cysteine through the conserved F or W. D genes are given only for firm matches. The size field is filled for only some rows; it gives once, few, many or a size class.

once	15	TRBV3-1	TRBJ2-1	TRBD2	TGTGCCAGCAGCCAAGTACTCCTAGCGGGGGTTGGGCAGTTCTTC	CASSQVLLAGVGQFF
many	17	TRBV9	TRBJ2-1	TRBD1	TGTGCCAGCAGCGTACGGGACAGGGTCACGGGATTCAATGAGCAGTTCTTC	CASSVRDRVTGFNEQFF
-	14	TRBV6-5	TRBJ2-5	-	TGTGCCAGCAGCCAACAGGGGGGGCAAGAGACCCAGTACTTC	CASSQQGGQETQYF
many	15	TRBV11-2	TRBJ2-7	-	TGTGCCAGCAGCTTAGTAGGGGTCCAATCCTACGAGCAGTACTTC	CASSLVGVQSYEQYF
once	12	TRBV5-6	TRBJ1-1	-	TGTGCCAGCAGCCTGCAGTCGTTTGGGGCTTTCTTT	CASSLQSFGAFF
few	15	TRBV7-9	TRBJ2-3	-	TGTGCCAGCACCTTGAGGGACGGGGCGCCAGATACGCAGTATTTT	CASTLRDGAPDTQYF
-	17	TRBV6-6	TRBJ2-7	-	TGTGCCAGCAGTCCCTACGTAATGGCAGGTTCCTCCTACGAGCAGTACTTC	CASSPYVMAGSSYEQYF
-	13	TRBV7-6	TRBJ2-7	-	TGTGCCAGCAGCTTAGAATCCGGGTACGAGCAGTACTTC	CASSLESGYEQYF
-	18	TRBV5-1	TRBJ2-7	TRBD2	TGCGCCAGCAGTCGCGCCACCCAAACTAGCGGGTCCTCCTACGAGCAGTACTTC	CASSRATQTSGSSYEQYF
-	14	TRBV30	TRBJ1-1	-	TGTGCCTGGAGGGGCGGCAACTTAGTCCCTGAAGCTTTCTTT	CAWRGGNLVPEAFF